The text below deals with one T cell receptor (beta chain). Antigen specificity is unknown. The data were taken from a study of cytomegalovirus exposure and HLA in healthy donors. Whole-study results and caveats: Segments of the TCR beta V type were, in most cases, productive about 90% or about 30% of the time in an earlier analysis. A later examination showed that TCR association rates differed by HLA locus, with DRB1 most and HLA-C fewest. Reported findings show TCR beta sequences accurately forecast HLA-A and HLA-B alleles in most subjects.

PCR amplification relied on 60 Vbeta primers (plus 13 Jbeta primers). Libraries were prepared by immunoSEQ multiplex PCR; TCRdb keeps only in-frame clonotypes and omits some of them. The table lists 160,000 or so clones, 60% to 80% of them singletons. Sequencing used PBMCs. The TCR originated in a man aged 18 to 29 in good health and CMV-seropositive.

The CDR3 sequence: CASSYGLGIDYGYTF. The CDR3 region has the DNA TGTGCCAGCAGTTACGGTCTCGGGATAGACTATGGCTACACCTTC. The J gene is TRBJ1-2, the V gene TRBV6-5; D ambiguous. V was cut by 2 bases and J by 3 bases, with 13 bases left in between. This CDR3 is built from 15 residues. The V gene's germline CDR1 is MNHEY and CDR2 SVGAGI.